These T cell receptor beta chains were read from a single sample in a study of OX40 agonist ivuxolimab in advanced cancers. TCRdb keeps only in-frame clones here, not all; method: immunoSEQ multiplex PCR. This table holds around 90,000 clones, approximately 87% found once. This specimen was CD4+ or CD8+ T cells sorted from blood, taken in a trial of the OX40 agonist ivuxolimab. The receptors originated from an adult with an advanced solid tumor such as melanoma, head and neck, liver or kidney cancer. Each CDR3 is given with its conserved first and last residue. Fields, in order: J gene, V gene, D gene, clone size, CDR3 DNA, CDR3 protein. D genes are given only for firm matches. Size values are once, few and many counts, or a class for expanded clones, and some rows have none.

j_call: TRBJ1-1
v_call: TRBV11-3
d_call: TRBD1
clone_size: once
cdr3_nt: TGTGCCAGCAGCTCGGGACAGTTGAACACTGAAGCTTTCTTT
cdr3_aa: CASSSGQLNTEAFF

j_call: TRBJ1-1
v_call: TRBV7-6
d_call: .
clone_size: .
cdr3_nt: TGTGCCAGCAGCCCCGATCCCCCCCCGCACACTGAAGCTTTCTTT
cdr3_aa: CASSPDPPPHTEAFF

j_call: TRBJ1-3
v_call: TRBV5-8
d_call: TRBD1
clone_size: .
cdr3_nt: TGTGCCAGCAGCCGTCGGACAGGGGCTGGAAACACCATATATTTT
cdr3_aa: CASSRRTGAGNTIYF

j_call: TRBJ1-5
v_call: TRBV9
d_call: .
clone_size: .
cdr3_nt: TGTGCCAGCAGCGTAGATTCCAGCGGGGATCAGCCCCAGCATTTT
cdr3_aa: CASSVDSSGDQPQHF

j_call: TRBJ1-1
v_call: TRBV5-6
d_call: .
clone_size: once
cdr3_nt: TGTGCCAGCAGCAGCCGGAGGAACACTGAAGCTTTCTTT
cdr3_aa: CASSSRRNTEAFF

j_call: TRBJ2-7
v_call: TRBV6-1
d_call: .
clone_size: many
cdr3_nt: TGTGCCAGCAGTGACAGGGACCAAGCCTACGAGCAGTACTTC
cdr3_aa: CASSDRDQAYEQYF

j_call: TRBJ2-1
v_call: TRBV7-9
d_call: TRBD2
clone_size: .
cdr3_nt: TGTGCCAGCAGCTCACCAGCGGGAGGCTCCTACAATGAGCAGTTCTTC
cdr3_aa: CASSSPAGGSYNEQFF

j_call: TRBJ2-7
v_call: TRBV30
d_call: TRBD1
clone_size: .
cdr3_nt: TGTGCCTGGAGTGAGGACAGGGGGTCCCACGAGCAGTACTTC
cdr3_aa: CAWSEDRGSHEQYF

j_call: TRBJ2-2
v_call: TRBV5-1
d_call: .
clone_size: few
cdr3_nt: TGCGCCAGCAGCTCGAGAACCTTAGGCGGGGAGCTGTTTTTT
cdr3_aa: CASSSRTLGGELFF

j_call: TRBJ1-2
v_call: TRBV7-8
d_call: .
clone_size: .
cdr3_nt: TGTGCCAGCAGCCTTCGGGGCAGGACAAGTGGAGCTAACTATGGCTACACCTTC
cdr3_aa: CASSLRGRTSGANYGYTF

j_call: TRBJ2-7
v_call: TRBV27
d_call: TRBD2
clone_size: .
cdr3_nt: TGTGCCAGCAGTGCCACCGGACTAGTCTCTCTCGAGCAGTACTTC
cdr3_aa: CASSATGLVSLEQYF

j_call: TRBJ2-1
v_call: TRBV5-1
d_call: .
clone_size: once
cdr3_nt: TGCGCCAGCAGCTTTATAGCCGACAATGAGCAGTTCTTC
cdr3_aa: CASSFIADNEQFF

j_call: TRBJ2-3
v_call: TRBV5-4
d_call: .
clone_size: .
cdr3_nt: TGTGCCAGCAGCCCGACTTCTAGGGACAGCACAGATACGCAGTATTTT
cdr3_aa: CASSPTSRDSTDTQYF

j_call: TRBJ1-2
v_call: TRBV7-2
d_call: .
clone_size: .
cdr3_nt: TGTGCCAGCAGCTTCACGGGGCTCTTGGTTGGCTACACCTTC
cdr3_aa: CASSFTGLLVGYTF

j_call: TRBJ1-1
v_call: TRBV4-1
d_call: TRBD1
clone_size: .
cdr3_nt: TGCGCCAGCAGCCGAGAACAGGGGGCTGCTGAAGCTTTCTTT
cdr3_aa: CASSREQGAAEAFF

j_call: TRBJ2-1
v_call: TRBV2
d_call: TRBD2
clone_size: .
cdr3_nt: TGTGCCAGCAGTGAAGCCCGACTAGCGGGCTACAATGAGCAGTTCTTC
cdr3_aa: CASSEARLAGYNEQFF

j_call: TRBJ2-1
v_call: TRBV11-2
d_call: TRBD1
clone_size: .
cdr3_nt: TGTGCCAGCAGCCTAGGGGGACAGACCTACAATGAGCAGTTCTTC
cdr3_aa: CASSLGGQTYNEQFF

j_call: TRBJ2-2
v_call: TRBV5-4
d_call: TRBD1
clone_size: .
cdr3_nt: TGTGCCACCTCTACTCCGACAGGGGTTCCCGGGGAGCTGTTTTTT
cdr3_aa: CATSTPTGVPGELFF

j_call: TRBJ2-3
v_call: TRBV29-1
d_call: TRBD1
clone_size: .
cdr3_nt: TGCAGCGTTGTGGCGGACAGGCGAGACGACCGCACAGATACGCAGTATTTT
cdr3_aa: CSVVADRRDDRTDTQYF

j_call: TRBJ2-5
v_call: TRBV7-6
d_call: TRBD1
clone_size: .
cdr3_nt: TGTGCCAGCAGCCTGACAGGGGACGAAAAAGAGACCCAGTACTTC
cdr3_aa: CASSLTGDEKETQYF

j_call: TRBJ2-1
v_call: TRBV6-6
d_call: TRBD2
clone_size: .
cdr3_nt: TGTGCCAGCAGAAATAGCGGGAGGACGTACAATGAGCAGTTCTTC
cdr3_aa: CASRNSGRTYNEQFF

j_call: TRBJ2-1
v_call: TRBV2
d_call: TRBD2
clone_size: .
cdr3_nt: TGTGCCAGCAGTGAAGCGCAGGAGCGGGAGCACGCCTACAATGAGCAGTTCTTC
cdr3_aa: CASSEAQEREHAYNEQFF

j_call: TRBJ1-4
v_call: TRBV27
d_call: TRBD1
clone_size: .
cdr3_nt: TGTGCCAGCAGTCTAAAACAGGGGTTTAATGAAAAACTGTTTTTT
cdr3_aa: CASSLKQGFNEKLFF

j_call: TRBJ2-5
v_call: TRBV18
d_call: .
clone_size: .
cdr3_nt: TGTGCCAGCTCACCGGGCAACCAAGAGACCCAGTACTTC
cdr3_aa: CASSPGNQETQYF

j_call: TRBJ2-1
v_call: TRBV2
d_call: .
clone_size: .
cdr3_nt: TGTGCCAGCAGCCTTAATGGCAGGGTCGATAGTTCCTACAATGAGCAGTTCTTC
cdr3_aa: CASSLNGRVDSSYNEQFF

j_call: TRBJ2-3
v_call: TRBV7-9
d_call: TRBD2
clone_size: .
cdr3_nt: TGTGCCAGCAGCTCGACTAGCGGGAGAACAGATACGCAGTATTTT
cdr3_aa: CASSSTSGRTDTQYF

j_call: TRBJ1-5
v_call: TRBV6-5
d_call: .
clone_size: .
cdr3_nt: TGTGCCAGCAGTATGAGGGAAGGCCAGCCCCAGCATTTT
cdr3_aa: CASSMREGQPQHF

j_call: TRBJ2-7
v_call: TRBV15
d_call: .
clone_size: .
cdr3_nt: TGTGCCACCAGGCGAGATGGTCTAGACTCCTACGAGCAGTACTTC
cdr3_aa: CATRRDGLDSYEQYF

j_call: TRBJ1-2
v_call: TRBV28
d_call: .
clone_size: .
cdr3_nt: TGTGCCAGCAGGGTACAGGGTAAAGTGCTGGGGGGCTACACCTTC
cdr3_aa: CASRVQGKVLGGYTF

j_call: TRBJ1-5
v_call: TRBV7-2
d_call: .
clone_size: .
cdr3_nt: TGTGCCAGCAGCTCGGGGACGGACACCTATAGCAATCAGCCCCAGCATTTT
cdr3_aa: CASSSGTDTYSNQPQHF

j_call: TRBJ2-7
v_call: TRBV7-9
d_call: TRBD2
clone_size: .
cdr3_nt: TGTGCCAGCAGCTTGCCGACTAGCAGCTACGAGCAGTACTTC
cdr3_aa: CASSLPTSSYEQYF

j_call: TRBJ1-2
v_call: TRBV6-4
d_call: TRBD1
clone_size: .
cdr3_nt: TGTGCCAGCAGTATGGGACAGGGGTTTGGCTACACCTTC
cdr3_aa: CASSMGQGFGYTF

j_call: TRBJ2-7
v_call: TRBV30
d_call: .
clone_size: .
cdr3_nt: TGTGCCTGGAGTGTTGGAGGGGTGGCCTACGAGCAGTACTTC
cdr3_aa: CAWSVGGVAYEQYF

j_call: TRBJ1-2
v_call: TRBV6-5
d_call: .
clone_size: .
cdr3_nt: TGTGCCAGCAAGGCGCCAGGGGTGATTGGCTACACCTTC
cdr3_aa: CASKAPGVIGYTF

j_call: TRBJ2-5
v_call: TRBV30
d_call: TRBD1
clone_size: .
cdr3_nt: TGTGCCTGGAGAACAGGGGGCCAAGAGACCCAGTACTTC
cdr3_aa: CAWRTGGQETQYF

j_call: TRBJ1-2
v_call: TRBV6-1
d_call: TRBD1
clone_size: once
cdr3_nt: TGTGCCAGCAGCCTAAGACAGGGTGGGGGCTACACCTTC
cdr3_aa: CASSLRQGGGYTF

j_call: TRBJ2-1
v_call: TRBV7-2
d_call: TRBD2
clone_size: .
cdr3_nt: TGTGCCAGCAGCTTAGTTTCTAGCGGGAGCTCCTACAATGAGCAGTTCTTC
cdr3_aa: CASSLVSSGSSYNEQFF

j_call: TRBJ1-2
v_call: TRBV7-2
d_call: .
clone_size: .
cdr3_nt: TGTGCCAGCAGCGAAAGGACTAACTATGGCTACACCTTC
cdr3_aa: CASSERTNYGYTF

j_call: TRBJ2-1
v_call: TRBV7-7
d_call: TRBD2
clone_size: .
cdr3_nt: TGTGCTAGCAGCCTCAGCGGGGGGGATAGTGAGCAGTTCTTC
cdr3_aa: CASSLSGGDSEQFF

j_call: TRBJ2-5
v_call: TRBV7-9
d_call: .
clone_size: .
cdr3_nt: TGTGCCAGCAGCTTAGATCCGGTGGCGGGAGAGACCCAGTACTTC
cdr3_aa: CASSLDPVAGETQYF

j_call: TRBJ1-1
v_call: TRBV9
d_call: .
clone_size: .
cdr3_nt: TGTGCCAGCAGCGTCACAGGGACAACCGCTGAAGCTTTCTTT
cdr3_aa: CASSVTGTTAEAFF

j_call: TRBJ1-1
v_call: TRBV19
d_call: .
clone_size: .
cdr3_nt: TGTGCCACTACTGTGAGGGGCTGGGGCACTGAAGCTTTCTTT
cdr3_aa: CATTVRGWGTEAFF

j_call: TRBJ1-1
v_call: TRBV7-2
d_call: .
clone_size: .
cdr3_nt: TGTGCCAGCAGCTCAGGACAGTGGAACACTGAAGCTTTCTTT
cdr3_aa: CASSSGQWNTEAFF

j_call: TRBJ1-5
v_call: TRBV18
d_call: .
clone_size: few
cdr3_nt: TGTGCCAGCTCTCCTACACCCGATAGCAATCAGCCCCAGCATTTT
cdr3_aa: CASSPTPDSNQPQHF

j_call: TRBJ1-5
v_call: TRBV19
d_call: .
clone_size: .
cdr3_nt: TGTGCCAGTAGTTTCGGCCTCAATCAGCCCCAGCATTTT
cdr3_aa: CASSFGLNQPQHF

j_call: TRBJ1-5
v_call: TRBV2
d_call: .
clone_size: .
cdr3_nt: TGTGCCAGCAGCGGAATACGGGTGGTCCAATCAGCCCAGCATTTT
cdr3_aa: CASSGIRVVQSAQHF

j_call: TRBJ1-1
v_call: TRBV18
d_call: .
clone_size: .
cdr3_nt: TGTGCCAGCTCACAAGCCCTTGGACAGCTGAACACTGAAGCTTTCTTT
cdr3_aa: CASSQALGQLNTEAFF

j_call: TRBJ1-2
v_call: TRBV30
d_call: TRBD1
clone_size: .
cdr3_nt: TGTGCCTGGTATACCGGGACAGACTATGGCTACACCTTC
cdr3_aa: CAWYTGTDYGYTF

j_call: TRBJ2-7
v_call: TRBV5-1
d_call: .
clone_size: .
cdr3_nt: TGCGCCAGCAGCTTGGATATGGGGGGATCCTACGAGCAGTACTTC
cdr3_aa: CASSLDMGGSYEQYF